A selection of T cell receptor beta chains follows, all from one sample in a study of blood T cell repertoires in COVID-19. Profiling relied on immunoSEQ multiplex PCR, and the TCRdb table lists in-frame clones only, not all of them. The sample holds hundreds of thousands of clones, over 75% seen once. The sample comprised peripheral blood. The receptor set was obtained from a man aged 18-30 years with active or convalescent COVID-19. Both conserved end residues are part of each CDR3. The D gene is left open where the match is weak. Not every row has a clone size; where given, it reads once, few, many or a size class.

clone size	V gene	J gene	D gene	CDR3 DNA	CDR3 protein
once	TRBV6-5	TRBJ1-5	TRBD1	TGTGCCAGCAGCACGGGACAGGGGAATCAGCCCCAGCATTTT	CASSTGQGNQPQHF
NA	TRBV6-5	TRBJ1-3	NA	TGTGCCACCAAAATGCAGGGGGGAAACACCATATATTTT	CATKMQGGNTIYF
NA	TRBV7-8	TRBJ1-4	NA	TGTGCCAGCAGCTCCAACCGTTGGGGCGATGAAAAACTGTTTTTT	CASSSNRWGDEKLFF
NA	TRBV29-1	TRBJ1-4	TRBD1	TGCAGCGTTGAAGTGTCCAGGGGGGAAAAACTGTTTTTT	CSVEVSRGEKLFF
NA	TRBV5-1	TRBJ1-5	NA	TGCGCCAGCAGCAACAGGAGCAATCAGCCCCAGCATTTT	CASSNRSNQPQHF
NA	TRBV5-1	TRBJ1-1	TRBD1	TGCGCCAGCAGCTTGTCGAGGACCGGGACAGGGTCGACTGAAGCTTTCTTT	CASSLSRTGTGSTEAFF
NA	TRBV18	TRBJ1-1	TRBD1	TGTGCCAGCTCACCACCGGGACAGGGCGGTGAAGCTTTCTTT	CASSPPGQGGEAFF
NA	TRBV27	TRBJ1-6	NA	TGTGCCAGCAGTGGCCGGGGCTATAATTCACCCCTCCACTTT	CASSGRGYNSPLHF
NA	TRBV19	TRBJ1-5	NA	TGTGCCAGTAGTATACGGTTTTCCAATCAGCCCCAGCATTTT	CASSIRFSNQPQHF
NA	TRBV9	TRBJ2-5	NA	TGTGCCAGCAGCGCCACGGCAGGGGGGCGTACGGAGACCCAGTACTTC	CASSATAGGRTETQYF
NA	TRBV9	TRBJ2-3	TRBD1	TGTGCCAGCAGCGTAGAGACAGGGGTCCCAGATACGCAGTATTTT	CASSVETGVPDTQYF
once	TRBV18	TRBJ2-1	NA	TGTGCCAGCTCACCGAACCCCCTTCTGAGCTCCTACAATGAGCAGTTCTTC	CASSPNPLLSSYNEQFF
once	TRBV5-6	TRBJ2-7	TRBD1	TGTGCCAGCAGCTGGCGGGACAGGGAATACGAGCAGTACTTC	CASSWRDREYEQYF
NA	TRBV18	TRBJ1-1	TRBD1	TGTGCCAGCTCAACCGGGACAGGGCTTGAAGCTTTCTTT	CASSTGTGLEAFF
NA	TRBV4-1	TRBJ1-2	NA	TGCGCCAGCAGCCAGGTCGACGGGTACTATGGCTACACCTTC	CASSQVDGYYGYTF
NA	TRBV11-2	TRBJ2-2	NA	TGTGCCAGCAGCTTAGGGGGGGTTTACACCGGGGAGCTGTTTTTT	CASSLGGVYTGELFF
NA	TRBV12-3/TRBV12-4	TRBJ2-1	TRBD2	TGTGCCAGCAGTTTAGGGGGGGGGAATGAGCAGTTCTTC	CASSLGGGNEQFF
NA	TRBV6-5	TRBJ2-7	TRBD1	TGTGCCAGCAGTCATTCGGGTCAGGGGGCCGTCGAGCAGTACTTC	CASSHSGQGAVEQYF
NA	TRBV3-1/TRBV3-2	TRBJ1-5	NA	TGTGCCAGTGGCCAGGGAAATCAGCCCCAGCATTTT	CASGQGNQPQHF
few	TRBV10-1	TRBJ1-6	NA	TGCGCCAGCAGTGAGTCGCTTCGGGGGGCGGCGGACTCACCCCTCCACTTT	CASSESLRGAADSPLHF
NA	TRBV5-5	TRBJ1-5	TRBD1	TGTGCCAGCAGCACCCGGGACAGGGGGTCCTACAATCAGCCCCAGCATTTT	CASSTRDRGSYNQPQHF
NA	TRBV4-3	TRBJ2-6	NA	TGCGCCAGCAGCCAGACGGGGGGCGTGATCTCTGGGGCCAACGTCCTGACTTTC	CASSQTGGVISGANVLTF
NA	TRBV9	TRBJ2-7	TRBD1	TGTGCCAGCAGCGTGGCACCGGGACAGGGGACCCACGAGCAGTACTTC	CASSVAPGQGTHEQYF
NA	TRBV6-6	TRBJ1-6	TRBD1	TGTGCCAGCAGTCGACTCCCGGGACAGGATAATTCACCCCTCCACTTT	CASSRLPGQDNSPLHF